The T cell receptor beta chain described here comes from a study of OX40 agonist ivuxolimab in advanced cancers. In the study overall: Ivuxolimab was an agonistic, fully human IgG2 monoclonal antibody directed against OX40 (CD134), a costimulatory receptor. In the dose-escalation cohort, roughly 82% of patients were male, and the mean age was roughly 60 years with a range of roughly 20 to 85. Partial responses occurred in three dose-escalation patients: two with cutaneous melanoma and one with hepatocellular carcinoma. Prior anti-PD-1, anti-PD-L1 or anti-CTLA-4 therapy was permitted, and checkpoint inhibitors had been received by around 39% of dose-escalation patients. Intravenous ivuxolimab was administered to patients every 2 weeks at six dose levels: 0.01, 0.1, 0.3, 1.5, 3 and 10 mg/kg. The paper reports the monotherapy dose-escalation portion (N of about 50 patients) of the phase I ivuxolimab trial. Peripheral TCRbeta sequencing aimed to test whether ivuxolimab altered TCR sequence diversity and caused clonal T-cell expansion. Among the roughly 52 dose-escalation patients, 19 had hepatocellular carcinoma, roughly 15 melanoma, 9 renal cell carcinoma and 9 head and neck cancer.

This clone was recorded once. This clone's antigen is unknown. The sample holds no much larger clone one base away, and base qualities are not on file. Genomic DNA was extracted from sorted cells for sequencing of the TCRbeta CDR3 region. The immunoSEQ Assay was used for sequencing of TCRbeta CDR3 regions. Entries here come from immuneACCESS through TCRdb and include only in-frame sequences with V and J called. Some clones fail to appear in such tables; in the studies checked, an unresolved V gene covers under half of the shortfall, and the cause of the remainder is unknown. Within this sample are about 64,000 clones, with about 88% of them counted one time only. Jointly, the top ten make up roughly 0.67% of the sample. Here is what the overall study found, with its caveats: Which antigens the clonally expanded peripheral T cells were specific for was not determined. After ivuxolimab, more expanded clones were found on average in CD8+ T cells than in CD4+ T cells. Low levels of normalized T-cell clonal expansion were also seen in some patients who did not respond. In the 0.1-3.0 mg/kg groups, partial responders had among the lowest normalized peripheral clonal expansion, particularly in CD8+ T cells. At doses of 0.1 to 3.0 mg/kg, clonal expansion of both CD4+ and CD8+ blood T cells was observed from baseline to week 6.

V is trimmed back by 3 bases and J by 3 bases, and the junction contains 7 bases that no gene match accounts for. The CDR3 runs 15 residues from the cysteine to the phenylalanine. Only the CDR3 DNA is retained, 45 bases long and in frame from the first base. Per the germline V gene, SGHDT is the CDR1 and YYEEEE is the CDR2. The trial excluded patients who had a history of autoimmune disease or were on systemic immunosuppression. In every dose cohort, peripheral blood was drawn for TCR sequencing at baseline, cycle 4 day 1, and cycle 7 day 1. Samples were obtained from an open-label, multicenter, first-in-human phase I dose-escalation trial of ivuxolimab. Adults with locally advanced or metastatic melanoma, renal cell carcinoma, hepatocellular carcinoma or head and neck squamous cell carcinoma were enrolled in the trial. Before TCR sequencing, CD4+ T cells and CD8+ T cells were sorted from peripheral blood as separate populations.

The V gene is TRBV5-6 and the J gene is TRBJ2-3, with 7 bases aligning to TRBD2. The receptor was isolated from an adult with an advanced solid tumor such as melanoma, head and neck, liver or kidney cancer. The input for sequencing was CD4+ or CD8+ T cells sorted from blood, taken in a trial of the OX40 agonist ivuxolimab. The DNA reads as follows: TGTGCCAGCAGCTGGGGGACTACCCGAACAGATACGCAGTATTTT. Its protein product is CASSWGTTRTDTQYF.